Listed below are T cell receptor beta chains from one sample, sequenced in a study of blood T cell repertoires in COVID-19. TCRdb's copy holds only in-frame clones and misses some; the assay was immunoSEQ multiplex PCR. Of about 110,000 clones listed, approximately 80% are singletons. The source material was peripheral blood. The origin of the receptors is a woman aged 50 to 60 with acute or convalescent COVID-19. Both conserved end residues are part of each CDR3. The D gene is left open where the match is weak. Rows may omit the clone size; those that give it use once, few, many or a size class.

clone size,J gene,D gene,V gene,CDR3 DNA,CDR3 protein
.,TRBJ2-3,.,TRBV12-3/TRBV12-4,TGTGCCAGTAGGGGGATCGATACGCAGTATTTT,CASRGIDTQYF
.,TRBJ1-4,.,TRBV7-9,TGTGCCAGCAGCTTGGACAGTTGGAAACTGTTTTTT,CASSLDSWKLFF
.,TRBJ1-6,.,TRBV5-1,TGCGCCAGCACCCCATCGGCAGGGTTTGAAAATTCACCCCTCCACTTT,CASTPSAGFENSPLHF
.,TRBJ2-5,TRBD2,TRBV2,TGTGCCAGCAGTGCCCGACTAGCTTCCCCAGAGACCCAGTACTTC,CASSARLASPETQYF
.,TRBJ1-2,.,TRBV27,TGTGCCAGCAGTCGTACAGGGAACTATGGCTACACCTTC,CASSRTGNYGYTF
.,TRBJ2-2,TRBD2,TRBV2,TGTGCCAGCAGCACACTAGCGGGGGGGAGGTTGAACACCGGGGAGCTGTTTTTT,CASSTLAGGRLNTGELFF
.,TRBJ1-5,TRBD1,TRBV18,TGTGCCAGCTCACGCGACAGGGGGAATCAGCCCCAGCATTTT,CASSRDRGNQPQHF
.,TRBJ1-2,.,TRBV2,TGTGCCAGCAGTGAAGAGGTTGTCGGGGGGTATGGCTACACCTTC,CASSEEVVGGYGYTF
.,TRBJ2-1,TRBD1,TRBV5-5,TGTGCCAGCAGCTTTTCACAGGGGGTTTACTACAATGAGCAGTTCTTC,CASSFSQGVYYNEQFF
few,TRBJ1-1,TRBD1,TRBV6-5,TGTGCCAGCAGCAACGACAGGGGGCTGGATGAAGCTTTCTTT,CASSNDRGLDEAFF
.,TRBJ2-7,TRBD1,TRBV19,TGTGCCAGTAGTGACCGGGACAGGGCTTCCTACGAGCAGTACTTC,CASSDRDRASYEQYF
.,TRBJ1-1,TRBD1,TRBV5-1,TGCGCCAGCAGCTCCTTGACAGGGGGTAGGAACACTGAAGCTTTCTTT,CASSSLTGGRNTEAFF
.,TRBJ2-5,TRBD2,TRBV7-9,TGTGCCAGCAGCCTTAGCGGGGGGGGTCAAGAGACCCAGTACTTC,CASSLSGGGQETQYF
.,TRBJ2-3,.,TRBV5-6,TGTGCCAGCAGCCACAGACAGGTTAGAGTGGATACGCAGTATTTT,CASSHRQVRVDTQYF
.,TRBJ1-1,.,TRBV9,TGTGCCAGCAGCGTATACCTAAACACTGAAGCTTTCTTT,CASSVYLNTEAFF
.,TRBJ2-1,.,TRBV5-4,TGTGCCAGCAGCTTCCAAGCAGGGAATGAGCAGTTCTTC,CASSFQAGNEQFF
.,TRBJ2-3,.,TRBV19,TGTGCCAGTTGCGTACAGGCCACAGATACGCAGTATTTT,CASCVQATDTQYF
.,TRBJ1-1,.,TRBV6-5,TGTGCCAGCAGCCGCCTCGGGACTGAAGCTTTCTTT,CASSRLGTEAFF
.,TRBJ2-7,.,TRBV2,TGTGCCAGCAATGCAGGAGGAGCTGACTACGAGCAGTACTTC,CASNAGGADYEQYF
few,TRBJ1-2,.,TRBV4-2,TGTGCCAGCAGCCAAGATGTGCAGGGCCTCTATGGCTACACCTTC,CASSQDVQGLYGYTF
few,TRBJ2-7,TRBD1,TRBV28,TGTGCCAGCAGTTTAACCAGGGGGCCTACCTACGAGCAGTACTTC,CASSLTRGPTYEQYF
.,TRBJ2-4,.,TRBV24-1,TGTGCCACCAGTGGGGGGGGGACAATCAAAAACATTCAGTACTTC,CATSGGGTIKNIQYF
.,TRBJ1-1,.,TRBV2,TGTGCCAGCAGTGCACTCCTAAGCACTGAAGCTTTCTTT,CASSALLSTEAFF
.,TRBJ1-2,.,TRBV28,TGTGCCAGCAGTTTAACCGCCGCCGGTTGGGGCTACACCTTC,CASSLTAAGWGYTF
.,TRBJ1-6,.,TRBV5-4,TGTGCCAGCAGCAGGGGTCTGGGGGCGGCTTCACCCCTCCACTTT,CASSRGLGAASPLHF
.,TRBJ2-1,.,TRBV18,TGTGCCAGCTCATTGGGACTCCCAAACGATGAGCAGTTCTTC,CASSLGLPNDEQFF
.,TRBJ2-6,.,TRBV15,TGTGCCACCAGCAACCCCGGTACAGGGTCCTCTGGGGCCAACGTCCTGACTTTC,CATSNPGTGSSGANVLTF
.,TRBJ1-6,TRBD1,TRBV3-1/TRBV3-2,TGTGCCAGCAGCCATATCCTAGGACAGGGCCAAGATTCACCCCTCCACTTT,CASSHILGQGQDSPLHF
few,TRBJ1-2,TRBD1,TRBV10-3,TGTGCCATCAGTGTACAGGGGAAAAATGGCTACACCTTC,CAISVQGKNGYTF
.,TRBJ2-3,TRBD2,TRBV5-1,TGCGCCAGCAGCGTCTCCGGGACTAGCGGGGGCACAGATACGCAGTATTTT,CASSVSGTSGGTDTQYF
.,TRBJ1-2,TRBD1,TRBV18,TGTGCCAGCTCATCTTCCGGGACAGGGTATGGCTACACCTTC,CASSSSGTGYGYTF
.,TRBJ2-3,TRBD2,TRBV7-3,TGTGCCAGCAGCTACCAGGGCGGGGGTACGCAGTATTTT,CASSYQGGGTQYF
.,TRBJ2-7,.,TRBV14,TGTGCCAGCAGCCAAGTGGAACAGGGCAATAGCCGCAGCCCCTACGAGCAGTACTTC,CASSQVEQGNSRSPYEQYF
.,TRBJ1-5,TRBD1,TRBV6-5,TGTGCCAGCAGGGTAGGACAGGGGGTGGCCAAGCCCCAGCATTTT,CASRVGQGVAKPQHF
.,TRBJ1-2,.,TRBV2,TGTGCCAGCAGTTCTCAACCTCAGGGGTGGGCAGAAGGCTACACCTTC,CASSSQPQGWAEGYTF
.,TRBJ1-1,.,TRBV19,TGTGCCAGTAGTCGTACAGGGAATCACTTGAACACTGAAGCTTTCTTT,CASSRTGNHLNTEAFF
.,TRBJ1-5,TRBD1,TRBV2,TGTGCCAGCAGTGAACAGACAGGGGATCAGCCCCAGCATTTT,CASSEQTGDQPQHF
.,TRBJ2-2,TRBD1,TRBV7-3,TGTGCCAGCAGCCCCCAGGGACAGGGGATAGGCGGGGAGCTGTTTTTT,CASSPQGQGIGGELFF
.,TRBJ1-4,.,TRBV30,TGTGCCTGGAGTGTAAGGGGGAAACTGTTTTTT,CAWSVRGKLFF
.,TRBJ1-5,.,TRBV7-2,TGTGCCAGCAGCCTCACCCAGGGGACGAATCAGCCCCAGCATTTT,CASSLTQGTNQPQHF
.,TRBJ2-1,TRBD1,TRBV7-3,TGTGCCAGCAGCGTAAACAGGGACAGGGCCAATGAGCAGTTCTTC,CASSVNRDRANEQFF
.,TRBJ1-4,TRBD1,TRBV5-1,TGCGCCAGCAGCTTGGGAGACAGGGCGGGCGAAAAACTGTTTTTT,CASSLGDRAGEKLFF